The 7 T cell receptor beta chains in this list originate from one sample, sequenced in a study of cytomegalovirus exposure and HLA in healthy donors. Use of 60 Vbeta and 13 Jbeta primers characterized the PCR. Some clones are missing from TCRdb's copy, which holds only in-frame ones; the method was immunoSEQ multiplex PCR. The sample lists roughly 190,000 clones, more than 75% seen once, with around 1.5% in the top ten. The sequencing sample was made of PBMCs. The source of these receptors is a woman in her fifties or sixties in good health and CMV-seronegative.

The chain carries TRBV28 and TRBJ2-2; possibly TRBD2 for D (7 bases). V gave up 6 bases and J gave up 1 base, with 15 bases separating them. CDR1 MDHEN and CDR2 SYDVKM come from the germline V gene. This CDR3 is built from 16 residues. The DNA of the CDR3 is TGTGCCAGCAGGGGGGGGCGGGTGTTGAACACCGGGGAGCTGTTTTTT. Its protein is CASRGGRVLNTGELFF.

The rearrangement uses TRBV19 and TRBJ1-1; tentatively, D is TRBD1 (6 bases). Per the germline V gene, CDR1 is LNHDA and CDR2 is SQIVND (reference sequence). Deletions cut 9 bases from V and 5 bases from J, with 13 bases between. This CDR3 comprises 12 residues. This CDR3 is CASKAGATEAFF. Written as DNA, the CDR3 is TGTGCCAGCAAAGCGGGGGCGACTGAAGCTTTCTTT.

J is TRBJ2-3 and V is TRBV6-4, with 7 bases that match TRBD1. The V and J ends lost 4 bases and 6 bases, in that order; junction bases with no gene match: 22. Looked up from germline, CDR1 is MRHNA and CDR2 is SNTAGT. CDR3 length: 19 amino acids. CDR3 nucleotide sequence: TGTGCCAGCAGTGGCTCCGTCCGGGACAGCAGTCTAGCATCGGATACGCAGTATTTT. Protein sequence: CASSGSVRDSSLASDTQYF.

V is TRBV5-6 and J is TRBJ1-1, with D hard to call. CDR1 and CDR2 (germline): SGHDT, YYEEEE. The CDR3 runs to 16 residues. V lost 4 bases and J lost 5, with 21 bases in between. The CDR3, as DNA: TGTGCCAGCAGCGTCGGCGTCCAGATTCTGAGGACTGAAGCTTTCTTT. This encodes CASSVGVQILRTEAFF.

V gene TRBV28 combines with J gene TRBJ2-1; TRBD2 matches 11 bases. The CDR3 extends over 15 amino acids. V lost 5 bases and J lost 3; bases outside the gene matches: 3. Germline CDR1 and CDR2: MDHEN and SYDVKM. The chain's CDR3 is CASSLAGGVYNEQFF. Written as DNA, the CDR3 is TGTGCCAGCAGTCTAGCGGGAGGCGTCTACAATGAGCAGTTCTTC.

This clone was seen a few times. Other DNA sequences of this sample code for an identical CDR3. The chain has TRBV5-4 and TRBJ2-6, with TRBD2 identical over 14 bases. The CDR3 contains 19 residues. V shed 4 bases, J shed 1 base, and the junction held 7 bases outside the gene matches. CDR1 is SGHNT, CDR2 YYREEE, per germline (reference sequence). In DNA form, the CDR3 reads TGTGCCAGCAGCAGGGGACTAGCGGGAGTTGGGTCTGGGGCCAACGTCCTGACTTTC. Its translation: CASSRGLAGVGSGANVLTF.

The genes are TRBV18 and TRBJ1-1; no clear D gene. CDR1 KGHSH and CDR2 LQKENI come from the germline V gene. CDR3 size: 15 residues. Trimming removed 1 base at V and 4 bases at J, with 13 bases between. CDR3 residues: CASSPRSEALTEAFF. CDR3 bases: TGTGCCAGCTCACCACGGTCCGAAGCCCTCACTGAAGCTTTCTTT.